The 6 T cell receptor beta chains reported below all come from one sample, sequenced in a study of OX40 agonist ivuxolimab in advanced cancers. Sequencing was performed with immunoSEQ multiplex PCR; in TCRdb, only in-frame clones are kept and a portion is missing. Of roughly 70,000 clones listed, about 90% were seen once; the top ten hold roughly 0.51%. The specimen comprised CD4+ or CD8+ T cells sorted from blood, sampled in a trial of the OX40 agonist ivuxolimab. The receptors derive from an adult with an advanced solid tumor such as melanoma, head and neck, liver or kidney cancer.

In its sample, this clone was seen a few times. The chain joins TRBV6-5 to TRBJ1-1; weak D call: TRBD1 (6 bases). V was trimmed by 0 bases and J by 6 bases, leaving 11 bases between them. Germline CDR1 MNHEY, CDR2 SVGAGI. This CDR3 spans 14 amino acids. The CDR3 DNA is TGTGCCAGCAGTTACTCGAAACAGGGCTCTGAAGCTTTCTTT. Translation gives CASSYSKQGSEAFF.

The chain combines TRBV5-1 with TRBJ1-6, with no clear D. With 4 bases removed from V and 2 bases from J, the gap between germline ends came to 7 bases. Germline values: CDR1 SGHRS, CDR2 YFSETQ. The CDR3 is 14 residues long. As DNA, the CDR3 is TGCGCCAGCAGCCCAGACCCCTATAATTCACCCCTCCACTTT. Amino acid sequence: CASSPDPYNSPLHF.

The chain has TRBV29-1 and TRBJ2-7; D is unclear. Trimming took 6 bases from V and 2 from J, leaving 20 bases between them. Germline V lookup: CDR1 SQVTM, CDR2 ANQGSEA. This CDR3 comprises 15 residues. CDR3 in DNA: TGCAGCGTGAAGGTAGACCCTCTCCGCACCTACGAGCAGTACTTC. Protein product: CSVKVDPLRTYEQYF.

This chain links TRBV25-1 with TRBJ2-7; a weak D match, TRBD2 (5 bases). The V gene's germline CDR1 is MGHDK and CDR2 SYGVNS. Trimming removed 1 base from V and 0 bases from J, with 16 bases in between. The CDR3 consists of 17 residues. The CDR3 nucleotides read TGTGCCAGCAGTGAATCGGCCCCCCGAGGGTCCTCCTACGAGCAGTACTTC. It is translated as CASSESAPRGSSYEQYF.

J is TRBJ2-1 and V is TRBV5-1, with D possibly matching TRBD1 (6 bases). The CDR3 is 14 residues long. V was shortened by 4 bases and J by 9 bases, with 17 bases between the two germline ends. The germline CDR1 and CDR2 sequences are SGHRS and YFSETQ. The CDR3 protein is CASSAKTGNGEQFF. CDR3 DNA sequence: TGCGCCAGCAGCGCAAAAACAGGGAACGGTGAGCAGTTCTTC.

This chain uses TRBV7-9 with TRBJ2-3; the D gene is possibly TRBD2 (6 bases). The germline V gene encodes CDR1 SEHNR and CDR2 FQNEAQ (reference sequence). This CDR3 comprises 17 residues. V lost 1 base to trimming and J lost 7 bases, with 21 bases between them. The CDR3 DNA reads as TGTGCCAGCAGCTTAGACCTTTTGGCGGGAATAGGGAATACGCAGTATTTT. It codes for CASSLDLLAGIGNTQYF.